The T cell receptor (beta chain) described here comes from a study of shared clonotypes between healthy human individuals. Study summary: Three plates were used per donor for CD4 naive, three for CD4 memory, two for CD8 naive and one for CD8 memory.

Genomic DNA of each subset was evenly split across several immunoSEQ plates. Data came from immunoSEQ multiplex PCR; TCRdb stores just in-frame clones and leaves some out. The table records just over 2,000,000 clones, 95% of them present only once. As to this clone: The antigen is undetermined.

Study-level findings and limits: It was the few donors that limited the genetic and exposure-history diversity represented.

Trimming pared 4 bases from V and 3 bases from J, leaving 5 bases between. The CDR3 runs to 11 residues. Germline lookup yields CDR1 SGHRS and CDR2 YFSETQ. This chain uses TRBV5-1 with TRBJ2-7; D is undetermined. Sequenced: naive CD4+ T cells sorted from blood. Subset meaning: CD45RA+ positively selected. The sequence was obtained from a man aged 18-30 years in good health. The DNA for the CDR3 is TGCGCCAGCAGCCCTCACTACGAGCAGTACTTC. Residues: CASSPHYEQYF.